The 22 T cell receptor beta chains reported below all come from one sample, sequenced in a study of shared clonotypes between healthy human individuals. The data were produced by immunoSEQ multiplex PCR, yet TCRdb's version contains in-frame clones alone and is incomplete. The table lists approximately 100,000 clones, about 70% of them singletons. The sample taken for sequencing was memory CD8+ T cells sorted from blood. Subset described: CD45RO+ cells pooled with CCR7-negative TemRA cells. These receptors were taken from a woman in her twenties or thirties in good health.

This sequence joins TRBV7-8 and TRBJ2-7, with unresolved D. V was shortened by 2 bases and J by 3 bases, with 14 bases between the two germline ends. The length of the CDR3 is 15 residues. The germline V gene encodes CDR1 SGHVS and CDR2 FQNEAQ. The CDR3: CASSLFSLSYYEQYF. As DNA, the CDR3 is TGTGCCAGCAGCTTATTCTCCCTATCCTACTACGAGCAGTACTTC.

The chain joins TRBV5-1 to TRBJ2-2; D is ambiguous. The CDR3 covers 14 residues. Germline CDR1 SGHRS, CDR2 YFSETQ. Trimming shortened V by 1 base and J by 3 bases, and 7 bases separated the two germline ends. The CDR3 protein is CASSLYPDTGELFF. The DNA of the CDR3 is TGCGCCAGCAGCTTGTACCCGGACACCGGGGAGCTGTTTTTT.

The rearrangement links TRBV21-1 to TRBJ2-7. TRBV21-1 is a recognized pseudogene. CDR3 length: 14 residues. The DNA of the CDR3 is TGTGCCAGCAGCCTAGAGCGCAGGTACTACGAGCAGTACTTC. Residues: CASSLERRYYEQYF.

This clone was picked up a small number of times. The V and J genes are TRBV19 and TRBJ2-1; TRBD1 matches at 11 bases. This CDR3 is 15 amino acids long. After removal of 5 bases from V and 6 bases from J, the junction contained 6 bases not matched to a gene. The germline V gene has CDR1 LNHDA and CDR2 SQIVND (reference sequence). The CDR3 bases are TGTGCCAGTAGTTCAGGGGGGACAGGGGGCAATGAGCAGTTCTTC. Amino acid sequence: CASSSGGTGGNEQFF.

As DNA, the CDR3 is TGTGGCTCGTTCGGGCAGCTGAACACTGAAGCTTTCTTT. Translated: CGSFGQLNTEAFF. V usage is TRBV28 and J usage is TRBJ1-1; D uncertain. Germline V gene lookup returns CDR1 MDHEN and CDR2 SYDVKM. CDR3 length equals 13 residues.

The chain joins TRBV5-1 to TRBJ2-3; TRBD2 might be the D (6 bases). CDR3 length: 16 residues. V lost 3 bases and J 3 bases, leaving 17 bases between the germline ends. Germline loops: CDR1 SGHRS, CDR2 YFSETQ. The CDR3 region has the DNA TGCGCCAGCAGCTCGGAGGCTAGCGTTGGAACAGATACGCAGTATTTT. Translating it yields CASSSEASVGTDTQYF.

The V call is TRBV5-4, the J call TRBJ2-6, with no clear D. Germline V gene sequence: CDR1 SGHNT, CDR2 YYREEE (reference sequence). Deletions cut 4 bases from V and 4 bases from J, with 18 bases between. The CDR3 has 17 residues. CDR3 bases: TGTGCCAGCAGCGACGGAGACGGGTCGGCCGGGGCCAACGTCCTGACTTTC. Translating gives CASSDGDGSAGANVLTF.

Only a few counts were recorded for this clone. The V call is TRBV27, the J call TRBJ2-1; D not certain. CDR3 length equals 12 residues. Trimming pared 8 bases from V and 6 bases from J, leaving 11 bases between. The V gene's germline CDR1 is MNHEY and CDR2 SMNVEV (reference sequence). The CDR3: CASAFGVNEQFF. CDR3 nucleotide sequence: TGTGCCAGCGCCTTCGGTGTCAATGAGCAGTTCTTC.

In its sample, this clone was seen once. The chain links TRBV6-1 to TRBJ2-7; D not certain. Trimming took off 4 bases at V and 4 bases at J, with 8 bases between the two ends. The germline V gene has CDR1 MNHNS and CDR2 SASEGT. The CDR3 covers 12 residues. The CDR3 spells CASSVLTYEQYF. The DNA of the CDR3 is TGTGCCAGCAGTGTACTTACTTACGAGCAGTACTTC.

This clone was recorded once. The V call is TRBV11-2, the J call TRBJ1-1; D may be TRBD1 (5 bases). The CDR3 covers 13 residues. Trimming took off 3 bases at V and 5 bases at J, with 10 bases between the two ends. From germline, CDR1 is SGHAT and CDR2 FQNNGV. CDR3 amino acids: CASSFGAGTEAFF. The CDR3 nucleotides read TGTGCCAGCAGCTTTGGGGCCGGGACTGAAGCTTTCTTT.

The V call is TRBV2, the J call TRBJ1-2, with a possible D match to TRBD1 (5 bases). Per the germline V gene, CDR1 is SNHLY and CDR2 is FYNNEI. V was trimmed by 7 bases and J by 8 bases, leaving 11 bases between them. This CDR3 region has 11 residues. The chain's CDR3 is CASTGREGYTF. CDR3 DNA sequence: TGTGCCAGCACGGGCAGGGAAGGCTACACCTTC. The whole variable domain, remainder taken from reference TRBV2 and TRBJ1-2, is EPEVTQTPSHQVTQMGQEVILRCVPISNHLYFYWYRQILGQKVEFLVSFYNNEISEKSEIFDDQFSVERPDGSNFTLKIRSTKLEDSAMYFCASTGREGYTFGSGTRLTVV.

Comments on this clone: Distinct nucleotide sequences in the sample also encode this CDR3. J is TRBJ2-1 and V is TRBV28; D is tentatively TRBD1 or TRBD2 (5 bases each). CDR3 length equals 15 residues. The germline V gene encodes CDR1 MDHEN and CDR2 SYDVKM. V shed 2 bases and J shed 4 bases, with 12 bases lying between them. For the CDR3, the DNA is TGTGCCAGCAGTTTAAAAGGGGAGCCGTACAATGAGCAGTTCTTC. This codes for CASSLKGEPYNEQFF.

This clone is deemed medium-sized. The chain recombines TRBV4-2 with TRBJ2-7; TRBD2 aligns across 13 bases. The CDR3 is made up of 16 amino acids. The germline V gene encodes CDR1 LGHNA and CDR2 YNFKEQ. Germline trimming cut 0 bases from V and 7 bases from J; bases unmatched to any gene: 6. The CDR3, as DNA: TGTGCCAGCAGCCAAGATCAACTAGCGGGAGGGCGGGAGCAGTACTTC. It translates to CASSQDQLAGGREQYF.

The chain has TRBV2 and TRBJ1-1; D is uncertain. The CDR3 extends over 12 amino acids. Germline assignment: CDR1 SNHLY and CDR2 FYNNEI. Trimming stripped 1 base from V and 4 bases from J, with 4 bases between. This chain's CDR3 is CASSEGGTEAFF. Here the CDR3 DNA reads TGTGCCAGCAGTGAAGGGGGCACTGAAGCTTTCTTT.

The genes are TRBV15 and TRBJ1-5, with 7 bases fitting TRBD1. The CDR3 totals 18 residues. Germline trimming cut 1 base from V and 0 bases from J; bases unmatched to any gene: 9. Germline CDR1 LNHNV, CDR2 YYDKDF (reference sequence). CDR3: CATSRGQGSPYSNQPQHF. CDR3 DNA sequence: TGTGCCACCAGCAGAGGACAGGGCTCCCCATATAGCAATCAGCCCCAGCATTTT. Combining the CDR3 with reference TRBV15 and TRBJ1-5 gives the whole variable domain DAMVIQNPRYQVTQFGKPVTLSCSQTLNHNVMYWYQQKSSQAPKLLFHYYDKDFNNEADTPDNFQSRRPNTSFCFLDIRSPGLGDTAMYLCATSRGQGSPYSNQPQHFGDGTRLSIL.

The chain recombines TRBV5-1 with TRBJ1-2; TRBD1 might be the D (5 bases). Trimming shortened V by 7 bases and J by 5 bases, and 45 bases separated the two germline ends. The CDR3 is 23 amino acids. Germline CDR1 reads SGHRS; CDR2 reads YFSETQ. CDR3 protein: CASAWRGTRFGSTKRGPLYGYTF. CDR3 in DNA: TGCGCCAGCGCATGGAGAGGGACCCGATTCGGATCAACAAAGAGGGGCCCCCTTTATGGCTACACCTTC.

CDR3 bases: TGTGCCAGCAGCCAAGATCGGGCACGACAGCCTACCTACGAGCAGTACTTC. Translated, it gives CASSQDRARQPTYEQYF. This sequence joins TRBV14 and TRBJ2-7; a weak D match, TRBD1 (5 bases). Looked up from germline, CDR1 is SGHDN and CDR2 is FVKESK. Deletions cut 0 bases from V and 2 bases from J, with 17 bases between. The CDR3 length is 17 residues.

The V gene is TRBV2, the J gene TRBJ2-3; 8 nucleotides agree with TRBD2. V lost 5 bases, J lost 1 base, and 5 bases stayed unmatched. CDR1 SNHLY and CDR2 FYNNEI come from the germline V gene. The CDR3 is 15 residues long. The CDR3 protein is CASSKRERGTDTQYF. In DNA, the CDR3 is TGTGCCAGCAGTAAGCGGGAGCGGGGCACAGATACGCAGTATTTT.

A remark on this clone: A far larger clone is one nucleotide away, so this likely arose from a read error. This chain uses TRBV5-1 with TRBJ2-3; no firm D call. The CDR3 runs to 13 residues. The germline V gene has CDR1 SGHRS and CDR2 YFSETQ. CDR3 sequence: CASSFSSTDTRYF. CDR3 coding DNA: TGCGCCAGCAGCTTTAGCAGCACAGATACGCGGTATTTT.

This chain connects TRBV21-1 to TRBJ2-7; no check of the table's D call, TRBD2, against the DNA was made. TRBV21-1 is a pseudogene. The CDR3 consists of 15 residues. CDR3 DNA: TGTGCCAGCAACACGGTAGCGCATAAGGCCTACGAGCAGTACTTC. This codes for CASNTVAHKAYEQYF.

In this sample, this clone turned up a few times. The genes are TRBV7-9 and TRBJ2-3; TRBD2 matches 8 bases. V was pared by 5 bases and J by 1 base, with 11 bases of the junction left unmatched. Germline lookup yields CDR1 SEHNR and CDR2 FQNEAQ (reference sequence). The length of the CDR3 is 17 residues. The CDR3 protein is CASSPSLLADGTDTQYF. In nucleotides, the CDR3 is TGTGCCAGCAGCCCCTCCCTACTAGCGGATGGCACAGATACGCAGTATTTT.

The chain links TRBV27 to TRBJ2-3; 10 bases line up with TRBD2. Germline trimming cut 2 bases from V and 7 bases from J; bases unmatched to any gene: 9. This CDR3 contains 16 residues. CDR1 is MNHEY and CDR2 is SMNVEV in the germline V gene (reference sequence). The CDR3 nucleotides read TGTGCCAGCAGTTTACCAGCGGGAGGGCCGGGAAATACGCAGTATTTT. This translates into CASSLPAGGPGNTQYF.